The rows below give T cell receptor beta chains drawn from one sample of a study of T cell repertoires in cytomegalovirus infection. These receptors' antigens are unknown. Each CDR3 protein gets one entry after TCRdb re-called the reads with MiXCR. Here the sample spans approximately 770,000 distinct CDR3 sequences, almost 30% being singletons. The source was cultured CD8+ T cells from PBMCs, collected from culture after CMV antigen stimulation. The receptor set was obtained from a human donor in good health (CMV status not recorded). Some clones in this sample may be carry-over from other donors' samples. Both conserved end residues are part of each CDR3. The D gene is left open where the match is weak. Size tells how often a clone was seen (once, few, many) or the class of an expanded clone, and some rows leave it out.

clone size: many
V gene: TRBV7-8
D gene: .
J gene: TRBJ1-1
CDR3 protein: CASSFDVGKNTEAFF
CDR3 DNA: TGTGCCAGCAGCTTCGACGTGGGAAAGAACACTGAAGCTTTCTTT

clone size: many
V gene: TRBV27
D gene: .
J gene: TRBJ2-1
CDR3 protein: CASSLKGYNEQFF
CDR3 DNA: TGTGCCAGCAGTTTAAAAGGATACAATGAGCAGTTCTTC

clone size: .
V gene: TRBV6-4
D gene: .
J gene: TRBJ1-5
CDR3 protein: CASSLTDGVYSNQPQHF
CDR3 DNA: TGTGCCAGCAGTTTAACGGACGGCGTGTATAGCAATCAGCCCCAGCATTTT

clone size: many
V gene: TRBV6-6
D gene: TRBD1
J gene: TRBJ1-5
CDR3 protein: CASRLGQGEEPQHF
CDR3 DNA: TGTGCCAGCAGACTCGGACAGGGTGAGGAGCCCCAGCATTTT

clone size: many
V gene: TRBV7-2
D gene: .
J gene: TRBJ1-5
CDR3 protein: CASSLATGVYQPQHF
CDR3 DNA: TGTGCCAGCAGCTTAGCGACAGGAGTTTACCAGCCCCAGCATTTT

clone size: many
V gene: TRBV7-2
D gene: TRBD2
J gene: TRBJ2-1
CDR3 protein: CASSRSGGGYNEQFF
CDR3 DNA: TGTGCCAGCAGCCGCAGCGGGGGGGGTTACAATGAGCAGTTCTTC

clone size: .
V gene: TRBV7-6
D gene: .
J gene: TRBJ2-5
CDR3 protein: CASSLDSWETQYF
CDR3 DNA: TGTGCCAGCAGCTTAGACTCTTGGGAGACCCAGTACTTC

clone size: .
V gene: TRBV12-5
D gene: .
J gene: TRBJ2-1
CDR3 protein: CASGLWGFPYNEQFF
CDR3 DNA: TGTGCTAGTGGTTTGTGGGGGTTCCCCTACAATGAGCAGTTCTTC

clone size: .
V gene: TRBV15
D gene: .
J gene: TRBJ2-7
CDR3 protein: CATNKSGYEQYF
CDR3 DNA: TGTGCCACCAACAAAAGCGGCTACGAGCAGTACTTC

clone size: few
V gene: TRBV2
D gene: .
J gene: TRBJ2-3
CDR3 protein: CASGGTAGIDTQYF
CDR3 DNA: TGTGCCAGCGGCGGAACGGCAGGGATAGATACGCAGTATTTT